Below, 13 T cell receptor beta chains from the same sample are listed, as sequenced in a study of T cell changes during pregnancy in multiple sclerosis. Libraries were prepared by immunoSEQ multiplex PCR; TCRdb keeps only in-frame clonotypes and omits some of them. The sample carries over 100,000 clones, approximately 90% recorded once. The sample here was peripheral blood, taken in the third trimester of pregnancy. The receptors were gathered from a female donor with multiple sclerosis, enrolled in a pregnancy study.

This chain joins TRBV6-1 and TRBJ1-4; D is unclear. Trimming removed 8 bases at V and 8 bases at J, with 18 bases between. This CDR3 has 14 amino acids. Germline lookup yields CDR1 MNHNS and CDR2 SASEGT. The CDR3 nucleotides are TGTGCCAGCGAAACCCGGGGTTTGGGGGAAAAACTGTTTTTT. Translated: CASETRGLGEKLFF.

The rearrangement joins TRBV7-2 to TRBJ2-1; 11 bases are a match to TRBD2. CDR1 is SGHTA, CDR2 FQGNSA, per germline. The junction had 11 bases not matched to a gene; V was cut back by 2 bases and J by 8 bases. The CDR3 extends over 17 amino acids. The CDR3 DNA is TGTGCCAGCAGCTTAAATAGGGCTAGCGGGGGGTTCCATGAGCAGTTCTTC. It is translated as CASSLNRASGGFHEQFF.

In DNA form, the CDR3 reads TGCGCCAGCAGCTCGGGACTAGCGGTTAACTACGAGCAGTACTTC. Translation: CASSSGLAVNYEQYF. The V and J genes are TRBV5-1 and TRBJ2-7; 11 positions agree with TRBD2. The CDR3 has 15 residues. Trimming took 3 bases from V and 3 from J; bases not matched to a gene: 5. Germline-derived CDR1 and CDR2 are SGHRS and YFSETQ.

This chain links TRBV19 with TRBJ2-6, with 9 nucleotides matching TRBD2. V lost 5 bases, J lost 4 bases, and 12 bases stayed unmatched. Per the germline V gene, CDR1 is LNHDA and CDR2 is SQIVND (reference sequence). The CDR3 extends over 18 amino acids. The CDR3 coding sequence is TGTGCCAGTAGTGGTGGCGGGAGGGCCTTAGGGGGGGCCAACGTCCTGACTTTC. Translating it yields CASSGGGRALGGANVLTF.

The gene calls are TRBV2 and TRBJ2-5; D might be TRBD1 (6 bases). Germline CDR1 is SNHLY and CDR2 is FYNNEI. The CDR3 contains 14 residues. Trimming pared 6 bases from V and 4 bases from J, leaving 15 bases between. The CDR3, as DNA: TGTGCCAGCAGAGTTATTCGACAGGCAGAGACCCAGTACTTC. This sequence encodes CASRVIRQAETQYF.

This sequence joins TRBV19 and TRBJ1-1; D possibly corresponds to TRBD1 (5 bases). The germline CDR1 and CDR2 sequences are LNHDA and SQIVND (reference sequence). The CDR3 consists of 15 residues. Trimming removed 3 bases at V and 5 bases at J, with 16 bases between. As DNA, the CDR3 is TGTGCCAGTAGTATCGTAGTAGGGGTCATGACTGAAGCTTTCTTT. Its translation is CASSIVVGVMTEAFF.

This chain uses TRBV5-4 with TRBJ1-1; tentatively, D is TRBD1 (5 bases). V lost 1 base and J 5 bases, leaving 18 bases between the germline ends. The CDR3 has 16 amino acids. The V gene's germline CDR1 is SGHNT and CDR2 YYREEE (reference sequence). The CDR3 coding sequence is TGTGCCAGCAGCTTGTATGGCGGGGGGTCGGGGACTGAAGCTTTCTTT. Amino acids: CASSLYGGGSGTEAFF.

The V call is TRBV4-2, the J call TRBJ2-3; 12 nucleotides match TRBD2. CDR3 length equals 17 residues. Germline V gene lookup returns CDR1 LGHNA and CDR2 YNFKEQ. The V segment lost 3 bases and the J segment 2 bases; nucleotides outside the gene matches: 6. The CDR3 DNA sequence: TGTGCCAGCAGCCAGATCGGACTAGCGGGATTCACAGATACGCAGTATTTT. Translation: CASSQIGLAGFTDTQYF.

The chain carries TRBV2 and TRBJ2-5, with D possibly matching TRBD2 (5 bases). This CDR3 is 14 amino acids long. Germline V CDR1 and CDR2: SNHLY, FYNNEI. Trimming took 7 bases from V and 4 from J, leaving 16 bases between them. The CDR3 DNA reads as TGTGCCAGCATCCCATTTACGGCGGGAGAGACCCAGTACTTC. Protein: CASIPFTAGETQYF.

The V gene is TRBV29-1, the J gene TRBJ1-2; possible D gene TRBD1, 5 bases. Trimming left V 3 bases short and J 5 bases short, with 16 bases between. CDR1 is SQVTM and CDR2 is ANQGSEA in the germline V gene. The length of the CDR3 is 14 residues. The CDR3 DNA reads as TGCAGCGTTGACTCAGGGTCCGTGGGGTATGGCTACACCTTC. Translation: CSVDSGSVGYGYTF.

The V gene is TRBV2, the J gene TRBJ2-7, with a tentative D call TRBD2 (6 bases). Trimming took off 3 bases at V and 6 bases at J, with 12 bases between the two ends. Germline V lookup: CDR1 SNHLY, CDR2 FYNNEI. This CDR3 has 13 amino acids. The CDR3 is CASSEILAAEQYF. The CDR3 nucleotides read TGTGCCAGCAGTGAGATACTAGCAGCCGAGCAGTACTTC.

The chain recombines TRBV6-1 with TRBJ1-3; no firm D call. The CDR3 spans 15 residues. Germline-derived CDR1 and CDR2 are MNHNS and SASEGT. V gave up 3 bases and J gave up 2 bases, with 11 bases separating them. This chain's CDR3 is CASSDPIGAGNTIYF. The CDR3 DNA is TGTGCCAGCAGTGACCCCATAGGAGCTGGAAACACCATATATTTT.

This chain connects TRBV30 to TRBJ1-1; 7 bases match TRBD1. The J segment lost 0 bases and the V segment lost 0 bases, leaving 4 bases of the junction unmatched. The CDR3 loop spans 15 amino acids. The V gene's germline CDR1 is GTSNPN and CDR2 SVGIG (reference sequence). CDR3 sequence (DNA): TGTGCCTGGAGTGTACAGGGGTCCATGAACACTGAAGCTTTCTTT. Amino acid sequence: CAWSVQGSMNTEAFF.